These 31 T cell receptor beta chains share one sample of origin, sequenced in a study of blood T cell repertoires in COVID-19. Produced via immunoSEQ multiplex PCR; TCRdb's table is partial and in-frame only. This table has about 96,000 clones, around 85% appearing once. The sample consisted of peripheral blood. The receptor set was obtained from an older woman with acute or convalescent COVID-19.

For the CDR3, the DNA is TGTGCCAGCACCAAGGGGAACTACAATGAGCAGTTCTTC. It encodes CASTKGNYNEQFF. The chain combines TRBV12-3 or TRBV12-4 with TRBJ2-1; D may be TRBD1 (5 bases). V dropped 7 bases and J dropped 3 bases, with 10 bases sitting between them. The CDR3 extends over 13 amino acids.

The chain links TRBV27 to TRBJ1-2; TRBD1 aligns across 7 bases. This CDR3 comprises 14 residues. The J segment lost 3 bases and the V segment lost 8 bases, leaving 9 bases of the junction unmatched. The germline V gene encodes CDR1 MNHEY and CDR2 SMNVEV (reference sequence). For the CDR3, the DNA is TGTGCCAGCGGCAGGGGGGCCGGTGACTATGGCTACACCTTC. It specifies CASGRGAGDYGYTF.

The chain has TRBV19 and TRBJ2-2, with TRBD2 matching over 8 bases. Germline-derived CDR1 and CDR2 are LNHDA and SQIVND (reference sequence). This CDR3 spans 14 amino acids. Losses at the gene ends were 7 bases for V and 5 bases for J; bases not matched to a gene: 6. Here the CDR3 DNA reads TGTGCCAGTACCCCCCCGGGGGGGACCGGGGAGCTGTTTTTT. Protein: CASTPPGGTGELFF.

V gene TRBV7-3 combines with J gene TRBJ2-1, with 8 bases lining up with TRBD2. Trimming removed 4 bases from V and 4 bases from J; junction bases left unmatched: 6. Germline CDR1 and CDR2: SGHTA and FQGTGA. The CDR3 has 15 amino acids. The CDR3 DNA is TGTGCCAGCAGCTCCTCAGGCGGGGGGTACAATGAGCAGTTCTTC. Translated, it gives CASSSSGGGYNEQFF.

The rearrangement links TRBV7-9 to TRBJ1-4; 8 bases are shared with TRBD1. J lost 12 bases, V lost 3 bases, and 9 bases had no gene match. The CDR3 covers 14 residues. Germline V CDR1 and CDR2: SEHNR, FQNEAQ (reference sequence). Here the CDR3 reads CASSFGRLDRELFF. As DNA, the CDR3 is TGTGCCAGCAGCTTTGGCCGGCTGGACAGGGAACTGTTTTTT.

The chain is built from TRBV7-8 and TRBJ1-3; 7 nucleotides agree with TRBD1. Germline values: CDR1 SGHVS, CDR2 FQNEAQ. V lost 4 bases and J lost 2; bases outside the gene matches: 8. The CDR3 runs 16 residues. The chain's CDR3 is CASSSRGTVTGNTIYF. As DNA, the CDR3 is TGTGCCAGCAGCTCTAGGGGGACAGTAACTGGAAACACCATATATTTT.

V is TRBV7-2 and J is TRBJ1-2, with D unresolved. V was trimmed by 1 base and J by 4 bases, leaving 22 bases between them. Germline CDR1 is SGHTA and CDR2 is FQGNSA. The CDR3 has 18 amino acids. This CDR3 is CASSLVGLPGRTSYGYTF. DNA of the CDR3: TGTGCCAGCAGCTTAGTCGGGTTACCGGGTCGGACTTCCTATGGCTACACCTTC.

CDR3 sequence reads: CASSFKAGGTGELFF. CDR3 sequence (DNA): TGTGCCAGCAGCTTCAAAGCGGGGGGCACCGGGGAGCTGTTTTTT. This chain uses TRBV7-2 with TRBJ2-2, with 9 bases lining up with TRBD2. The CDR3 has 15 residues. V lost 3 bases, J lost 4 bases, and 3 bases stayed unmatched. Germline CDR1 and CDR2: SGHTA and FQGNSA.

This clone was seen repeatedly, ten times or more. The chain links TRBV28 to TRBJ2-5; D is unresolved. CDR3 length equals 14 residues. V was shortened by 1 base and J by 0 bases, with 6 bases between the two germline ends. Looked up from germline, CDR1 is MDHEN and CDR2 is SYDVKM. The CDR3 DNA reads TGTGCCAGCAGTTTATACGCAGACCAAGAGACCCAGTACTTC. Translating it yields CASSLYADQETQYF.

The rearrangement links TRBV7-9 to TRBJ1-2; 7 positions match TRBD1. In germline, CDR1 is SEHNR, CDR2 FQNEAQ (reference sequence). CDR3 length equals 15 residues. With V trimmed by 0 bases and J by 6 bases, 7 bases remained unmatched. CDR3 region: CASSLAQGGLDGYTF. The CDR3 nucleotides read TGTGCCAGCAGCTTAGCGCAGGGGGGCCTAGATGGCTACACCTTC.

J is TRBJ1-3 and V is TRBV9; a possible D gene is TRBD1 (5 bases). This CDR3 contains 16 residues. The germline gives CDR1 SGDLS, CDR2 YYNGEE. Trimming shortened V by 0 bases and J by 4 bases, and 14 bases separated the two germline ends. DNA for the CDR3: TGTGCCAGCAGCGTAGCTCCGGCAGGGATGGGAAACACCATATATTTT. It specifies CASSVAPAGMGNTIYF.

This chain joins TRBV4-1 and TRBJ2-7; D remains unclear. Germline assignment: CDR1 MGHRA and CDR2 YSYEKL. The ends were cut back, 5 bases at V and 2 bases at J, with 10 bases in the middle. The CDR3 has 13 residues. The CDR3 loop is CASSRGSPYEQYF. The CDR3, as DNA: TGCGCCAGCAGCAGAGGCAGTCCCTACGAGCAGTACTTC.

This clone turned up a few times. Here the CDR3 reads CASSQNRVDNSPLHF. The CDR3 nucleotides are TGTGCCAGCAGCCAGAACAGGGTGGATAATTCACCCCTCCACTTT. The chain joins TRBV4-2 to TRBJ1-6; D might be TRBD1 (6 bases). With 3 bases removed from V and 5 bases from J, the gap between germline ends came to 11 bases. This CDR3 is 15 amino acids long. Germline CDR1 and CDR2: LGHNA and YNFKEQ.

The chain combines TRBV30 with TRBJ1-6; no reliable D call. The length of the CDR3 is 12 residues. V lost 2 bases and J 7 bases, leaving 6 bases between the germline ends. Germline CDR1 reads GTSNPN; CDR2 reads SVGIG (reference sequence). The CDR3 DNA reads TGTGCCTGGAGTCGCAGGAATTCACCCCTCCACTTT. Its translation is CAWSRRNSPLHF.

V gene TRBV20-1 combines with J gene TRBJ2-7; no clear D gene. The CDR3 runs to 11 residues. Germline V lookup: CDR1 DFQATT, CDR2 SNEGSKA (reference sequence). V lost 2 bases to trimming and J lost 9 bases, with 11 bases between them. The CDR3 region is CSARIGPGQYF. DNA for the CDR3: TGCAGTGCTAGAATTGGCCCGGGGCAGTACTTC.

The chain employs TRBV28 and TRBJ1-6; perhaps TRBD1 as D (5 bases). Germline V gene sequence: CDR1 MDHEN, CDR2 SYDVKM. Between the trimmed V and J ends, which lost 5 bases and 17 bases, there was a span of 13 bases. This CDR3 spans 11 amino acids. The CDR3 is CASSHLGTVHF. The CDR3 DNA sequence: TGTGCCAGCAGTCACCTCGGGACTGTCCACTTT.

The rearrangement links TRBV28 to TRBJ1-5; the match to TRBD1 covers 11 bases. The CDR3 has 15 residues. Germline-derived CDR1 and CDR2 are MDHEN and SYDVKM. Trimming removed 3 bases from V and 6 bases from J; junction bases left unmatched: 4. In nucleotides, the CDR3 is TGTGCCAGCAGTTTGGGGACAGGGGGTGTTCAGCCCCAGCATTTT. Its protein is CASSLGTGGVQPQHF.

J is TRBJ1-6 and V is TRBV27, with 8 bases identical to TRBD1. CDR1 is MNHEY, CDR2 SMNVEV, per germline (reference sequence). This CDR3 has 13 amino acids. V shed 7 bases and J 7 bases; nucleotides not matched to a gene: 3. CDR3 bases: TGTGCCAGCACCAGGACAGGGAATTCACCCCTCCACTTT. As protein: CASTRTGNSPLHF.

This sequence joins TRBV2 and TRBJ1-2, with no clear D. In germline, CDR1 is SNHLY, CDR2 FYNNEI. V lost 7 bases, J lost 1 base, and 13 bases lay in between. The CDR3 loop spans 14 amino acids. CDR3 residues: CASKFSIDNYGYTF. Here the CDR3 DNA reads TGTGCCAGCAAATTCAGTATCGATAACTATGGCTACACCTTC.

This chain links TRBV23-1 with TRBJ1-5; D unclear. TRBV23-1 is reported as an ORF; its role is uncertain. The CDR3 has 18 residues. V lost 2 bases and J 0 bases, leaving 17 bases between the germline ends. The CDR3 region is CASSQNSLDYYSNQPQHF. CDR3 DNA sequence: TGCGCCAGCAGTCAAAATTCGTTGGACTACTATAGCAATCAGCCCCAGCATTTT.

V gene TRBV30 combines with J gene TRBJ1-5, with D possibly matching TRBD1 (6 bases). Germline V lookup: CDR1 GTSNPN, CDR2 SVGIG (reference sequence). This CDR3 has 15 residues. Trimming stripped 5 bases from V and 0 bases from J, with 14 bases between. The CDR3 nucleotides are TGTGCCTGGGGAAAGACAGGATATAGCAATCAGCCCCAGCATTTT. Translation: CAWGKTGYSNQPQHF.

The gene calls are TRBV5-6 and TRBJ2-3; TRBD2 matches at 10 bases. The CDR3 has 16 residues. Germline assignment: CDR1 SGHDT and CDR2 YYEEEE. Trimming removed 2 bases from V and 1 base from J; junction bases left unmatched: 4. CDR3 amino acids: CASSFLAGAGTDTQYF. The CDR3 nucleotides read TGTGCCAGCAGCTTCCTAGCGGGGGCCGGCACAGATACGCAGTATTTT.

The chain joins TRBV11-3 to TRBJ1-2; 8 nucleotides align to TRBD1. V shed 1 base, J shed 2 bases, and the junction held 9 bases outside the gene matches. CDR3 length: 17 amino acids. Germline CDR1 SGHNT, CDR2 YENEEA. CDR3 sequence reads: CASSLGGTGEKNYGYTF. DNA for the CDR3: TGTGCCAGCAGCTTAGGGGGGACAGGCGAAAAGAACTATGGCTACACCTTC.

The rearrangement uses TRBV27 and TRBJ2-5, with 7 bases identical to TRBD2. V shed 3 bases and J 5 bases; nucleotides not matched to a gene: 6. Looked up from germline, CDR1 is MNHEY and CDR2 is SMNVEV (reference sequence). The CDR3 loop spans 14 amino acids. The CDR3 DNA reads TGTGCCAGCAGTTTTTTGGGGGGAGGGGAGACCCAGTACTTC. Its protein is CASSFLGGGETQYF.

The rearrangement uses TRBV5-4 and TRBJ2-2, with TRBD2 matching over 8 bases. CDR3 length: 15 amino acids. CDR1 is SGHNT and CDR2 is YYREEE in the germline V gene (reference sequence). The ends lost 4 bases at V and 1 base at J; junction bases unmatched: 3. The CDR3 bases are TGTGCCAGCAGCCCGCGGGGGGAGAACACCGGGGAGCTGTTTTTT. Translating it yields CASSPRGENTGELFF.

This chain joins TRBV9 and TRBJ1-6, with 8 bases identical to TRBD1. This CDR3 is built from 16 residues. Germline V gives CDR1 SGDLS, CDR2 YYNGEE. The ends lost 0 bases at V and 6 bases at J; junction bases unmatched: 5. The CDR3 spells CASSVGSQGANSPLHF. CDR3 nucleotide sequence: TGTGCCAGCAGCGTAGGGTCCCAGGGGGCTAATTCACCCCTCCACTTT.

This clone was seen only a few times. The CDR3 DNA is TGTGCCAGGGGACAGGGCTCAACAGATACGCAGTATTTT. Protein: CARGQGSTDTQYF. V usage is TRBV24-1 and J usage is TRBJ2-3; 9 positions agree with TRBD1. The CDR3 length is 13 residues. The V gene end was trimmed by 11 bases and the J gene end by 3 bases; junction bases not matched to a gene: 5. The germline V gene encodes CDR1 KGHDR and CDR2 SFDVKD.

The rearrangement links TRBV5-1 to TRBJ1-1; 11 bases match TRBD1. Per the germline V gene, CDR1 is SGHRS and CDR2 is YFSETQ. There are 15 residues in the CDR3. The J segment lost 2 bases and the V segment lost 4 bases, leaving 4 bases of the junction unmatched. CDR3 DNA: TGCGCCAGCAGCGGACAGGGGGCAGGAAACACTGAAGCTTTCTTT. Its translation: CASSGQGAGNTEAFF.

The genes are TRBV4-2 and TRBJ2-5, with 10 bases matching TRBD2. The germline gives CDR1 LGHNA, CDR2 YNFKEQ. CDR3 length: 16 amino acids. Losses at the gene ends were 8 bases for V and 2 bases for J; bases not matched to a gene: 11. The CDR3 bases are TGTGCCAGCGCCCCTCTAGCGGGGGCCTGGCAAGAGACCCAGTACTTC. Amino acids: CASAPLAGAWQETQYF.

This chain links TRBV3-1 (or the pseudogene TRBV3-2) with TRBJ1-6; the D gene is possibly TRBD1 (6 bases). Germline CDR1 reads LGHDT; CDR2 reads YNNKEL (reference sequence). V lost 3 bases and J lost 10, with 13 bases in between. This CDR3 comprises 14 residues. CDR3 protein: CASSQGGLRSPLHF. In DNA form, the CDR3 reads TGTGCCAGCAGCCAGGGGGGGCTAAGATCACCCCTCCACTTT.

This clone was observed a single time. The rearrangement joins TRBV7-8 to TRBJ1-1; D not resolved. CDR1 and CDR2 from the germline V gene are SGHVS and FQNEAQ. This CDR3 comprises 12 residues. V lost 4 bases and J 4 bases, leaving 7 bases between the germline ends. The CDR3 region is CASSSSVTEAFF. DNA of the CDR3: TGTGCCAGCAGCTCATCAGTCACTGAAGCTTTCTTT.